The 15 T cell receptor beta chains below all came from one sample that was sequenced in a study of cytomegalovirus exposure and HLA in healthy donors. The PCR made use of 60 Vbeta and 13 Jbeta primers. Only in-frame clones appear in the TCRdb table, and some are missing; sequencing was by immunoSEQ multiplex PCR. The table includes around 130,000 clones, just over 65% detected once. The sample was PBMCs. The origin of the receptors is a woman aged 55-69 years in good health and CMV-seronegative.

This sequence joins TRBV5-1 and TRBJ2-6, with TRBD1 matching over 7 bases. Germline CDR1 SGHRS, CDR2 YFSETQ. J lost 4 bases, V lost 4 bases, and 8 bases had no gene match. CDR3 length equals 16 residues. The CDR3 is CASSQYRGYGANVLTF. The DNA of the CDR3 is TGCGCCAGCAGCCAATACAGGGGTTACGGGGCCAACGTCCTGACTTTC.

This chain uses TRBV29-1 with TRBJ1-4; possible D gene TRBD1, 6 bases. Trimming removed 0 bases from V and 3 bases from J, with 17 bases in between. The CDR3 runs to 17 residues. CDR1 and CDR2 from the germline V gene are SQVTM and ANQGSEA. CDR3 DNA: TGCAGCGTTGAAGATTTGAGGGGGGGGTCGGCTAATGAAAAACTGTTTTTT. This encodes CSVEDLRGGSANEKLFF.

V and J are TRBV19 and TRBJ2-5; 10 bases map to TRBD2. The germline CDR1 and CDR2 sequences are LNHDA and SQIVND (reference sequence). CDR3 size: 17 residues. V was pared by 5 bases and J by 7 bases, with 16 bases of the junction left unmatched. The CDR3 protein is CASSLTSLAGAVMTQYF. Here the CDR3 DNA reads TGTGCCAGTAGTCTAACATCGCTAGCGGGGGCCGTTATGACCCAGTACTTC.

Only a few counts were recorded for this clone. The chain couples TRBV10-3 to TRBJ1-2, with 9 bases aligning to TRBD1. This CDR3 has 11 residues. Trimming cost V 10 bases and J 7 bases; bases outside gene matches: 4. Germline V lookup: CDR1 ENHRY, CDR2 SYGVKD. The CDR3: CATGQGFGYTF. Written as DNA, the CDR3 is TGTGCCACGGGACAGGGTTTTGGCTACACCTTC.

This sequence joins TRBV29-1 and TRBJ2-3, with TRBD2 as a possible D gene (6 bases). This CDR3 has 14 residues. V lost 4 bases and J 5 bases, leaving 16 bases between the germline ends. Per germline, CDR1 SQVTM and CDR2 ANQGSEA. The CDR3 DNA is TGCAGCGTTGGCGGAGGGGTGAGGGGAGATACGCAGTATTTT. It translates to CSVGGGVRGDTQYF.

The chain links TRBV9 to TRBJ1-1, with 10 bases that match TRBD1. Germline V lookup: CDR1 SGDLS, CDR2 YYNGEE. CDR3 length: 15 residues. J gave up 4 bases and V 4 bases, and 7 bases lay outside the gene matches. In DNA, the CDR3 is TGTGCCAGCAGCCCCCGACAGGGGGCGGGCACTGAAGCTTTCTTT. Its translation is CASSPRQGAGTEAFF.

The CDR3 here is CASSRTEDYGYTF. CDR3 nucleotides: TGTGCCAGCAGCCGGACAGAGGACTATGGCTACACCTTC. The chain has TRBV7-9 and TRBJ1-2; weak D call: TRBD1 (6 bases). This CDR3 spans 13 amino acids. Per the germline V gene, CDR1 is SEHNR and CDR2 is FQNEAQ (reference sequence). The ends were cut back, 5 bases at V and 3 bases at J, with 10 bases in the middle.

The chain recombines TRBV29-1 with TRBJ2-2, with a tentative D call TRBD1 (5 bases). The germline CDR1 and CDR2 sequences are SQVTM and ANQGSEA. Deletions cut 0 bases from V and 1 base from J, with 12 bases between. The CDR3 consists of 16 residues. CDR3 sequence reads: CSVEDLRQGNTGELFF. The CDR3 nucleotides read TGCAGCGTTGAAGATCTTCGGCAGGGGAACACCGGGGAGCTGTTTTTT.

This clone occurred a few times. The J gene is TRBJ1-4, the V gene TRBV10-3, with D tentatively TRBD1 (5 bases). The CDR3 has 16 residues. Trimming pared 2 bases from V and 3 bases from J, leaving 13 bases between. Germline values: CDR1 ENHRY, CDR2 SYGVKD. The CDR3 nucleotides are TGTGCCATCAGTGAGAGACAGACAGCAGCTAATGAAAAACTGTTTTTT. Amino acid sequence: CAISERQTAANEKLFF.

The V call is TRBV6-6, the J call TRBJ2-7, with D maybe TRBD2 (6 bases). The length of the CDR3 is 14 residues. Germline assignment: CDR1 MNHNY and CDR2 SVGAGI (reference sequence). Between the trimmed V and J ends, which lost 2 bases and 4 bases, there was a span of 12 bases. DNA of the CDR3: TGTGCCAGCAGTTACCTCCAGGGACTTTACGAGCAGTACTTC. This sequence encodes CASSYLQGLYEQYF.

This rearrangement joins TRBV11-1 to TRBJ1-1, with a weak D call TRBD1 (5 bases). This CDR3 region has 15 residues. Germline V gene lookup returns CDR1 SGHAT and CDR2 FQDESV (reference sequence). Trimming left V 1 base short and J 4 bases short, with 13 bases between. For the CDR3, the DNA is TGTGCCAGCAGCTTAGATCGGGGGAGGGGCACTGAAGCTTTCTTT. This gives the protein CASSLDRGRGTEAFF.

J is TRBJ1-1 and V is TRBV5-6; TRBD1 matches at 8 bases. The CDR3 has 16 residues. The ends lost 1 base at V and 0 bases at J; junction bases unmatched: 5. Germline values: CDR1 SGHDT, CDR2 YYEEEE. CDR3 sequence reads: CASSLLGGQVNTEAFF. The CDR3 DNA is TGTGCCAGCAGCTTGTTGGGGGGACAGGTGAACACTGAAGCTTTCTTT.

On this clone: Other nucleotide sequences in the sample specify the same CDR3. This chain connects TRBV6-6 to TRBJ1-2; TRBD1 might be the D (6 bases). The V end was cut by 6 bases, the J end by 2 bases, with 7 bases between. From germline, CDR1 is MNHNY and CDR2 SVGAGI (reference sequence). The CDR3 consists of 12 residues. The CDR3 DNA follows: TGTGCCAGCAGAGGACAGAACTATGGCTACACCTTC. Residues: CASRGQNYGYTF.

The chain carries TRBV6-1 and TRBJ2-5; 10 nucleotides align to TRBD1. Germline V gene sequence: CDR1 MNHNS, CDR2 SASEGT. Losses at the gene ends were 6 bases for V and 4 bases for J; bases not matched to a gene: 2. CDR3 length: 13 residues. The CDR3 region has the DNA TGTGCCAGCAGGGGGACAGGGGTAGAGACCCAGTACTTC. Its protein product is CASRGTGVETQYF.

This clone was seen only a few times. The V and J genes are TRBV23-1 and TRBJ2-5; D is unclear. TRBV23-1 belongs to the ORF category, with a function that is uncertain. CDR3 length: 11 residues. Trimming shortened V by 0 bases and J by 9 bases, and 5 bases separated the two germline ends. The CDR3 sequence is CASSQSRPQYF. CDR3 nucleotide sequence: TGCGCCAGCAGTCAATCCCGTCCCCAGTACTTC.